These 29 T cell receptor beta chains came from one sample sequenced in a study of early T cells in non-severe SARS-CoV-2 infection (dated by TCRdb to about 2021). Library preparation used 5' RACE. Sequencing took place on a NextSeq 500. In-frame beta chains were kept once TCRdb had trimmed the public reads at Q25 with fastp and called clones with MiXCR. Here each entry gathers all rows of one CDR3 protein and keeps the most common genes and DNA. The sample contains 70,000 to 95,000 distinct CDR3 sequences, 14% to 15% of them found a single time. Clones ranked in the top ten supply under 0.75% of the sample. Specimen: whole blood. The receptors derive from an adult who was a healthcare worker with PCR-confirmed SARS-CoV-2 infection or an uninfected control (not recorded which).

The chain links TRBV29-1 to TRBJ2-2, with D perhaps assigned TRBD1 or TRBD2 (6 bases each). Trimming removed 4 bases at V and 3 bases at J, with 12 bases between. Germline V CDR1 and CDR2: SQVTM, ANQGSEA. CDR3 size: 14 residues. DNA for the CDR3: TGCAGCGTTGGGGGGGCCGTTGACACCGGGGAGCTGTTTTTT. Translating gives CSVGGAVDTGELFF.

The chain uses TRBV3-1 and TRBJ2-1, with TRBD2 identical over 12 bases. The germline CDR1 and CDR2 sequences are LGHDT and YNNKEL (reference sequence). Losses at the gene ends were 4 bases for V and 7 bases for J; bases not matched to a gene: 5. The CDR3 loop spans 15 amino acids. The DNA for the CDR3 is TGTGCCAGCAGCCTCCTAGCGGGGGGGCTTAATGAGCAGTTCTTC. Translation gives CASSLLAGGLNEQFF.

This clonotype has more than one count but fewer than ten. Written as DNA, the CDR3 is TGCGCCAGCAGCTTGGGTTGGCGGGGGCGTATGGCCAAAAACATTCAGTACTTC. Translation gives CASSLGWRGRMAKNIQYF. The chain recombines TRBV5-1 with TRBJ2-4, with a tentative D call TRBD2 (7 bases). The germline CDR1 and CDR2 sequences are SGHRS and YFSETQ. The V and J ends lost 0 bases and 1 base respectively, with 17 bases between them. The CDR3 covers 18 residues.

The DNA of the CDR3 is TGTGCCAGCAAGGGGACTAGCGACTACAATGAGCAGTTCTTC. Translated, it gives CASKGTSDYNEQFF. The J gene is TRBJ2-1, the V gene TRBV6-2 or TRBV6-3; the match to TRBD2 covers 10 bases. The CDR3 totals 14 residues. Germline V gives CDR1 MNHEY, CDR2 SVGEGT. Trimming at V came to 7 bases and at J to 3 bases, leaving 3 bases not matched to a gene.

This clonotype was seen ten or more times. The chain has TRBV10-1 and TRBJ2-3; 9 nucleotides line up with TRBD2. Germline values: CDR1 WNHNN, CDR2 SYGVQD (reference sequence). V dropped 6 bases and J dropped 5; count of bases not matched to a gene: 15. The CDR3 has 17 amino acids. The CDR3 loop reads CASSTYAGLADRDTQYF. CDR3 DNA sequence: TGCGCCAGCAGCACTTACGCGGGACTAGCCGACCGAGATACGCAGTATTTT.

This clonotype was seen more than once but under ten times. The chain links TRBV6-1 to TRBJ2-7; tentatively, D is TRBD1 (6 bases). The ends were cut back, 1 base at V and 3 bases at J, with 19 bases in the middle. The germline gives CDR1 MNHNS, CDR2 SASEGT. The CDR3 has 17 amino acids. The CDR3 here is CASSEGEAGDFFYEQYV. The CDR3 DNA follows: TGTGCCAGCAGTGAAGGAGAGGCAGGGGATTTTTTCTACGAGCAGTACGTC.

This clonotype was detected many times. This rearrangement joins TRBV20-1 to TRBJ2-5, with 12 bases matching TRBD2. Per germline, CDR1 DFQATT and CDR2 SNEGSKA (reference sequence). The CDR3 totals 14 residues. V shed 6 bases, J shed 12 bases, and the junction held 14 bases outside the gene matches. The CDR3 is CSARRLAGAQEEYF. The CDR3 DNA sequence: TGCAGTGCCAGAAGACTAGCGGGGGCTCAAGAGGAGTACTTC.

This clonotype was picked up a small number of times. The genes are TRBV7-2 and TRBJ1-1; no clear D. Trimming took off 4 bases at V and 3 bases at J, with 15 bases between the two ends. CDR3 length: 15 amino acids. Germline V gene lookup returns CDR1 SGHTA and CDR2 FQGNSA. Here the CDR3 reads CASSSDGSRYTEAFF. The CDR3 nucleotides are TGTGCCAGCAGCTCCGACGGGAGCCGGTACACTGAAGCTTTCTTT.

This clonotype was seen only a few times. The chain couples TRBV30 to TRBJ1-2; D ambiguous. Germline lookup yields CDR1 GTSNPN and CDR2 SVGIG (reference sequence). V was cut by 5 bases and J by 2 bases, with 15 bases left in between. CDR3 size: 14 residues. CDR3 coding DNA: TGTGCCTGGCTGCGGACCGTCCGAAACTATGGCTACACCTTC. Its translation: CAWLRTVRNYGYTF.

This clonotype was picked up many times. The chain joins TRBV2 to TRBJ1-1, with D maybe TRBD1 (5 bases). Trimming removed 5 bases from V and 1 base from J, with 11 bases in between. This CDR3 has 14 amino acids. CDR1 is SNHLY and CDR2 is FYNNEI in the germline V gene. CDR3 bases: TGTGCCAGCAGTAAAAGACAGAGGAACACTGAAGCTTTCTTT. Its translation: CASSKRQRNTEAFF. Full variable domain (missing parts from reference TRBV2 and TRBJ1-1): EPEVTQTPSHQVTQMGQEVILRCVPISNHLYFYWYRQILGQKVEFLVSFYNNEISEKSEIFDDQFSVERPDGSNFTLKIRSTKLEDSAMYFCASSKRQRNTEAFFGQGTRLTVV.

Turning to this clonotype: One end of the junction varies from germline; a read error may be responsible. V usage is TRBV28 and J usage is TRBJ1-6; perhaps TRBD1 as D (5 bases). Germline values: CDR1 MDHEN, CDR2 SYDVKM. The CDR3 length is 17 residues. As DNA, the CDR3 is TGTGTCAGCAGTCCACCCGTGGAGGCCAGGGATAATTCACCCCTCCACTTT. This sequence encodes CVSSPPVEARDNSPLHF.

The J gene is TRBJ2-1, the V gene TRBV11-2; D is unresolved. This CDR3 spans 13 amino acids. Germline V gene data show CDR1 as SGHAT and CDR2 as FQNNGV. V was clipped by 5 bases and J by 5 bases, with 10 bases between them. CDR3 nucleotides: TGTGCCAGCAGCCCGTTCCGGGACAATGAGCAGTTCTTC. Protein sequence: CASSPFRDNEQFF.

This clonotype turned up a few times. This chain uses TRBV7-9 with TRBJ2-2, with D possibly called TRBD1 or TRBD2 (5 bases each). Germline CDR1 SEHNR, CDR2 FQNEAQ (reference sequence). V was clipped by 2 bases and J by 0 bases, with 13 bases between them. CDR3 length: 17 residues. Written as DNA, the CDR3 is TGTGCCAGCAGCTTACTTGGGGGTGACCCGAACACCGGGGAGCTGTTTTTT. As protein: CASSLLGGDPNTGELFF.

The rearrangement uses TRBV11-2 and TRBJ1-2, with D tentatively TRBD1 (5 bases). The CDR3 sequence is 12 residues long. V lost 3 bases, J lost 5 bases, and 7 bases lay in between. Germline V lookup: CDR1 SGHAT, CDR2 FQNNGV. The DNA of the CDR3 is TGTGCCAGCAGCTTCGACAGATATGGCTACACCTTC. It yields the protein CASSFDRYGYTF.

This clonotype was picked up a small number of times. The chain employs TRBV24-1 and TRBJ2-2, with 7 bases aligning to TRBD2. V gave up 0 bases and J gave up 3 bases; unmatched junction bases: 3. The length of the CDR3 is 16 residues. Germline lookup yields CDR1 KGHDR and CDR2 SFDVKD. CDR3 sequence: CATSDLERGDTGELFF. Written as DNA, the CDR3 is TGTGCCACCAGTGATTTGGAACGGGGGGACACCGGGGAGCTGTTTTTT.

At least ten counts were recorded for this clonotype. As DNA, the CDR3 is TGTGCCAGCAGTTTAGGCCCCGCAACATCGTATCAGCCCCAGCATTTT. Its protein is CASSLGPATSYQPQHF. The chain is built from TRBV28 and TRBJ1-5; D not certain. Deletions cut 2 bases from V and 5 bases from J, with 16 bases between. The CDR3 runs 16 residues. Germline CDR1 MDHEN, CDR2 SYDVKM.

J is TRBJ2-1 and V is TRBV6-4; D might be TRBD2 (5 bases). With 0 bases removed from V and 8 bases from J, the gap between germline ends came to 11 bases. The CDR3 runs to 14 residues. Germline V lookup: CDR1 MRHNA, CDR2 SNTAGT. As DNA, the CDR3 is TGTGCCAGCAGTGACTCCCTCGGGGTCGATGAGCAGTTCTTC. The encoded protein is CASSDSLGVDEQFF.

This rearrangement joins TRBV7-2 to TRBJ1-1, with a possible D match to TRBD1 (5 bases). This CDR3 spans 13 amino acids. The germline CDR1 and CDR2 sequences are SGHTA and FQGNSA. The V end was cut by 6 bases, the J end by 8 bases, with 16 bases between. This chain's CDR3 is CASRVNPGPEAFF. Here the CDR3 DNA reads TGTGCCAGCAGGGTAAATCCGGGACCAGAAGCTTTCTTT.

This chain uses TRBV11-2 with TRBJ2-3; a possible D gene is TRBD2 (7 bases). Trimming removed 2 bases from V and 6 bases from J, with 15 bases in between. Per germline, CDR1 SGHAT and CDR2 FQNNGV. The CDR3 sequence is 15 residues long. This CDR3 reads CASSLWLGGPDTQYF. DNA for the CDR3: TGTGCCAGCAGCTTATGGCTGGGGGGGCCCGATACGCAGTATTTT.

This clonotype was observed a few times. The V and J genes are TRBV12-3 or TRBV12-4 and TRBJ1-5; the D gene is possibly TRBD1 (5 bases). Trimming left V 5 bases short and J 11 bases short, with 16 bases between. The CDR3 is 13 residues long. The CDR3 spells CASSPGRSRTQHF. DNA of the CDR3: TGTGCCAGCAGTCCGGGACGGTCTAGAACCCAGCATTTT.

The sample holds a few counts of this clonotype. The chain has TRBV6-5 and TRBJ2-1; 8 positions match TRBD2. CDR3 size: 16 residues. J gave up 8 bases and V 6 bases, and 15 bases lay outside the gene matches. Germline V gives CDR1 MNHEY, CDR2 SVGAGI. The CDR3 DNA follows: TGTGCCAGCAGACCTAGAATGCGGGGGGCCGGATATGAGCAGTTCTTC. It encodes CASRPRMRGAGYEQFF.

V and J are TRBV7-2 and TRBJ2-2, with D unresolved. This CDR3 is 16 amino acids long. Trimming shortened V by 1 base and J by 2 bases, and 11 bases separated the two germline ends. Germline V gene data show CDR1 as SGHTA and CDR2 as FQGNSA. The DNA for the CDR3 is TGTGCCAGCAGCTTAGGTCTGAGGCCCAACACCGGGGAGCTGTTTTTT. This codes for CASSLGLRPNTGELFF.

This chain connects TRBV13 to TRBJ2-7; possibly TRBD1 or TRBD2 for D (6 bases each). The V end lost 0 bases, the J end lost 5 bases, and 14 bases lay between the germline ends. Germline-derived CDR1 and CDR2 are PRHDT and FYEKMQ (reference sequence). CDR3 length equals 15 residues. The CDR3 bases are TGTGCCAGCAGCTTAGGGAGGGGGGCCGCTAACGAGCAGTACGTC. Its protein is CASSLGRGAANEQYV.

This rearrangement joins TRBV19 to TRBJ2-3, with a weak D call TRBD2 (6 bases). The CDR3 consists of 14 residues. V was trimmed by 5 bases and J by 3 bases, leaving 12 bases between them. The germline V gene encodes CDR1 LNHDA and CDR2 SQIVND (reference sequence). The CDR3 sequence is CASSPAAGTDTQYF. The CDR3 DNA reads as TGTGCCAGTAGTCCCGCGGCGGGGACAGATACGCAGTATTTT.

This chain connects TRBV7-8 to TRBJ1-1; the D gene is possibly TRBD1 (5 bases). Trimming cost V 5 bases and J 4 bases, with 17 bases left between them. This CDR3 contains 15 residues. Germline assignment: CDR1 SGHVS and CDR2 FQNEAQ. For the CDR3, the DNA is TGTGCCAGCAGCCCCCAGATCGGGGCGAGCACTGAAGCTTTCTTT. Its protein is CASSPQIGASTEAFF.

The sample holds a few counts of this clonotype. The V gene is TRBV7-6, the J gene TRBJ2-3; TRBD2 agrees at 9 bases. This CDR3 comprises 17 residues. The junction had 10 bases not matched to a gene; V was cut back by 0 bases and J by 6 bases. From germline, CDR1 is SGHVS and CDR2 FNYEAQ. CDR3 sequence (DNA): TGTGCCAGCAGCTTAGCGCGGGCTAGCGGGGTCCAGGATACGCAGTATTTT. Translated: CASSLARASGVQDTQYF.

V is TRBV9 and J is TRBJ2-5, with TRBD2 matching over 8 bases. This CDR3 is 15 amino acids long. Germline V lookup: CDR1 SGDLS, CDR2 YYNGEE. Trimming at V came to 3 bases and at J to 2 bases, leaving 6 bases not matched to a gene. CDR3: CASSATSGGQETQYF. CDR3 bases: TGTGCCAGCAGCGCAACCTCGGGGGGGCAAGAGACCCAGTACTTC.

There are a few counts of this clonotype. CDR3 in DNA: TGTGCCAGCAGCTTAGTAGGCCCTTTCCAAGAGACCCAGTACTTC. The encoded protein is CASSLVGPFQETQYF. The chain employs TRBV11-2 and TRBJ2-5; D uncertain. Germline V CDR1 and CDR2: SGHAT, FQNNGV. The CDR3 runs to 15 residues. With 1 base removed from V and 1 base from J, the gap between germline ends came to 10 bases.

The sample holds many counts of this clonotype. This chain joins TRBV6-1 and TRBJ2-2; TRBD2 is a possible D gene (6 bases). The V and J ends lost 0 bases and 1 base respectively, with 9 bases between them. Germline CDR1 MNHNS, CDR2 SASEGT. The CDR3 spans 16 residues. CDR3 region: CASSEAGRGNTGELFF. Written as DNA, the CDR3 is TGTGCCAGCAGTGAAGCTGGGCGGGGGAACACCGGGGAGCTGTTTTTT.